The rows below give T cell receptor beta chains drawn from one sample of a study of Ad26.COV2.S vaccination and SARS-CoV-2 variants. Using immunoSEQ multiplex PCR, the repertoire was profiled, and TCRdb retains in-frame clones only, with some absent. In the table there are 300,000 to 400,000 clones, 65% to 90% of which are singletons. Specimen: peripheral blood, collected in a trial of Ad26.COV2.S vaccine versus placebo. These receptors all stem from a person aged 18-65 years who received the Ad26.COV2.S COVID-19 vaccine or a placebo. The CDR3 runs from the conserved cysteine through the conserved F or W. Each record gives: D gene, clone size, V gene, J gene, CDR3 DNA, CDR3 protein. A D gene is named only where the DNA matches it firmly. Clone size is stated in some rows and not others, as once, few, many or a class when expanded.

D gene: NA; clone size: NA; V gene: TRBV7-2; J gene: TRBJ2-7; CDR3 DNA: TGTGCCAGCAGCTCTCCGGACGGTCGACAGGAGGGCTTC; CDR3 protein: CASSSPDGRQEGF
D gene: NA; clone size: NA; V gene: TRBV28; J gene: TRBJ1-5; CDR3 DNA: TGTGCCAGCAGCCATGACAGATTCAATCAGCATTTT; CDR3 protein: CASSHDRFNQHF
D gene: NA; clone size: NA; V gene: TRBV27; J gene: TRBJ2-7; CDR3 DNA: TGTGCCAGCAGTTTGGAGGTAGGGACCTACGAGCAGTACTTC; CDR3 protein: CASSLEVGTYEQYF
D gene: TRBD1; clone size: NA; V gene: TRBV6-2/TRBV6-3; J gene: TRBJ2-7; CDR3 DNA: TGTGCCAGCAGCCACAGGGGGTGGTACGAGCAGTACTTC; CDR3 protein: CASSHRGWYEQYF
D gene: NA; clone size: NA; V gene: TRBV5-6; J gene: TRBJ1-5; CDR3 DNA: TGTGCCAGCAGCTCCCGACGGGGTGGTCAGCCCCAGCATTTT; CDR3 protein: CASSSRRGGQPQHF
D gene: NA; clone size: NA; V gene: TRBV25-1; J gene: TRBJ2-7; CDR3 DNA: TGTGCCAGCAGTGAAGGCGAGGACTCCTACGAGCAGTACTTC; CDR3 protein: CASSEGEDSYEQYF
D gene: NA; clone size: NA; V gene: TRBV28; J gene: TRBJ2-7; CDR3 DNA: TGTGCCAGCAGTTCCACCAGGGACGAGCAGTACTTC; CDR3 protein: CASSSTRDEQYF
D gene: TRBD1; clone size: NA; V gene: TRBV6-2/TRBV6-3; J gene: TRBJ2-2; CDR3 DNA: TGTGCCAGCAGTTACGGGGACAGGGCCACCGGGGAGCTGTTTTTT; CDR3 protein: CASSYGDRATGELFF
D gene: NA; clone size: NA; V gene: TRBV24-1; J gene: TRBJ1-2; CDR3 DNA: TGTGCCCCCCTTCGGTGTCCCCACTATGGCTACACCTTC; CDR3 protein: CAPLRCPHYGYTF
D gene: NA; clone size: NA; V gene: TRBV29-1; J gene: TRBJ1-2; CDR3 DNA: TGCAGCGTTCAGGGATCGTCTGGTGGCTACACCTTC; CDR3 protein: CSVQGSSGGYTF
D gene: NA; clone size: NA; V gene: TRBV7-9; J gene: TRBJ1-1; CDR3 DNA: TGTGCCAGCAGCTTCCAGGGACTGAAAACCACTGAAGCTTTCTTT; CDR3 protein: CASSFQGLKTTEAFF
D gene: NA; clone size: NA; V gene: TRBV18; J gene: TRBJ1-5; CDR3 DNA: TGTGCCAGCTCACCACCGGGAGGCGGCAATCAGCCCCAGCATTTT; CDR3 protein: CASSPPGGGNQPQHF
D gene: TRBD1; clone size: NA; V gene: TRBV9; J gene: TRBJ2-7; CDR3 DNA: TGTGCCAGCAGCGTAGGGACAGGAACATACGAGCAGTACTTC; CDR3 protein: CASSVGTGTYEQYF
D gene: NA; clone size: NA; V gene: TRBV4-3; J gene: TRBJ2-7; CDR3 DNA: TGCGCCAGCAGCCAAGAGGGGGGCAGTCCCTACGAGCAGTACTTC; CDR3 protein: CASSQEGGSPYEQYF
D gene: NA; clone size: NA; V gene: TRBV12-3/TRBV12-4; J gene: TRBJ1-1; CDR3 DNA: TGTGCCAGCAGTTTGAGTATTTCAGTTGAAGCTTTCTTT; CDR3 protein: CASSLSISVEAFF
D gene: TRBD1; clone size: NA; V gene: TRBV7-2; J gene: TRBJ2-1; CDR3 DNA: TGTGCCAGCAGCTATGACAGGGCAGGTGAGCAGTTCTTC; CDR3 protein: CASSYDRAGEQFF
D gene: NA; clone size: NA; V gene: TRBV19; J gene: TRBJ1-5; CDR3 DNA: TGTGCCAGTAGCCCGGGGGCTACGGAGCCCCAGCATTTT; CDR3 protein: CASSPGATEPQHF
D gene: TRBD1; clone size: NA; V gene: TRBV19; J gene: TRBJ1-1; CDR3 DNA: TGTGCCAGTAGTCTCCGGACAGGAGCTAACACTGAAGCTTTCTTT; CDR3 protein: CASSLRTGANTEAFF
D gene: NA; clone size: NA; V gene: TRBV11-1; J gene: TRBJ1-4; CDR3 DNA: TGTGCCAGCAGCTCGACCCCCGGCGGCGAAAAACTGTTTTTT; CDR3 protein: CASSSTPGGEKLFF
D gene: NA; clone size: NA; V gene: TRBV19; J gene: TRBJ1-4; CDR3 DNA: TGTGCCAGTAGTTACGTCAGGGGCGCGTGGACTAATGAAAAACTGTTTTTT; CDR3 protein: CASSYVRGAWTNEKLFF
D gene: NA; clone size: NA; V gene: TRBV5-5; J gene: TRBJ1-5; CDR3 DNA: TGTGCCAGCAGTTTTGACAGGAACGGGGCCAATCAGCCCCAGCATTTT; CDR3 protein: CASSFDRNGANQPQHF
D gene: TRBD2; clone size: once; V gene: TRBV6-5; J gene: TRBJ2-7; CDR3 DNA: TGTGCCAGCAGTTACGGGTTAGCGGGGGGGAACTACGAGCAGTACTTC; CDR3 protein: CASSYGLAGGNYEQYF
D gene: NA; clone size: NA; V gene: TRBV20-1; J gene: TRBJ1-5; CDR3 DNA: TGCAGTGCTAGTCCAGGCCGTTGGAACAATCAGCCCCAGCATTTT; CDR3 protein: CSASPGRWNNQPQHF
D gene: NA; clone size: NA; V gene: TRBV18; J gene: TRBJ2-7; CDR3 DNA: TGTGCCAGCTCACCGGGACGGACCATTTCCTACGAGCAGTACTTC; CDR3 protein: CASSPGRTISYEQYF
D gene: NA; clone size: NA; V gene: TRBV28; J gene: TRBJ1-4; CDR3 DNA: TGTGCCAGCAGTCCCCGGGGGTTGATAGAAAAACTGTTTTTT; CDR3 protein: CASSPRGLIEKLFF
D gene: NA; clone size: few; V gene: TRBV7-2; J gene: TRBJ2-7; CDR3 DNA: TGTGCCAGCAGCCCCACCGTGGACAGCCCCTACGAGCAGTACTTC; CDR3 protein: CASSPTVDSPYEQYF
D gene: TRBD2; clone size: NA; V gene: TRBV7-9; J gene: TRBJ2-3; CDR3 DNA: TGTGCCAGCAGCTTAGTGGCGGGGGACACAGATACGCAGTATTTT; CDR3 protein: CASSLVAGDTDTQYF
D gene: NA; clone size: NA; V gene: TRBV12-3/TRBV12-4; J gene: TRBJ1-3; CDR3 DNA: TGTGCCAGCAGTTTAGCAGGGAGAAACACCATATATTTT; CDR3 protein: CASSLAGRNTIYF
D gene: NA; clone size: once; V gene: TRBV2; J gene: TRBJ2-5; CDR3 DNA: TGTGCCAGCAGTGAAGCGAGGGCAGTGGGGACCCAGTACTTC; CDR3 protein: CASSEARAVGTQYF
D gene: NA; clone size: NA; V gene: TRBV5-6; J gene: TRBJ1-2; CDR3 DNA: TGTGCCAGCAGTAGTAGAACCTATGGCTACACCTTC; CDR3 protein: CASSSRTYGYTF
D gene: NA; clone size: NA; V gene: TRBV6-5; J gene: TRBJ1-2; CDR3 DNA: TGTGCCAGCACCCACAGGGACCGTAACTATGGCTACACCTTC; CDR3 protein: CASTHRDRNYGYTF
D gene: NA; clone size: NA; V gene: TRBV10-3; J gene: TRBJ2-7; CDR3 DNA: TGTGCCACCCGCCAACCCCCCGCTCGCGAGCAGTACTTC; CDR3 protein: CATRQPPAREQYF
D gene: TRBD1; clone size: once; V gene: TRBV10-2; J gene: TRBJ1-5; CDR3 DNA: TGCGCCAGCATTGGGGACAGGGGTAATCAGCCCCAGCATTTT; CDR3 protein: CASIGDRGNQPQHF
D gene: NA; clone size: few; V gene: TRBV6-5; J gene: TRBJ1-1; CDR3 DNA: TGTGCCAGCAGTTACGCGAGACTGAACACTGAAGCTTTCTTT; CDR3 protein: CASSYARLNTEAFF
D gene: NA; clone size: NA; V gene: TRBV7-9; J gene: TRBJ2-7; CDR3 DNA: TGTGCCAGCAGCTTAGGGCTACAAGAGCAGTACTTC; CDR3 protein: CASSLGLQEQYF
D gene: TRBD1; clone size: few; V gene: TRBV28; J gene: TRBJ1-1; CDR3 DNA: TGTGCCAGCAGACTACAGGGGAAAGAGACTGAAGCTTTCTTT; CDR3 protein: CASRLQGKETEAFF
D gene: NA; clone size: NA; V gene: TRBV4-3; J gene: TRBJ2-1; CDR3 DNA: TGCGCCAGCAGCCAAAACGACGCGAACAATGAGCAGTTCTTC; CDR3 protein: CASSQNDANNEQFF
D gene: NA; clone size: few; V gene: TRBV11-2; J gene: TRBJ2-7; CDR3 DNA: TGTGCCAGCAGCCTGTCTGGGGACTACGAGCAGTACTTC; CDR3 protein: CASSLSGDYEQYF
D gene: TRBD2; clone size: NA; V gene: TRBV2; J gene: TRBJ2-5; CDR3 DNA: TGTGCCAGCAGCAAACTGCCGGGGGGGCCAACAGAGACCCAGTACTTC; CDR3 protein: CASSKLPGGPTETQYF
D gene: TRBD1; clone size: NA; V gene: TRBV7-2; J gene: TRBJ1-1; CDR3 DNA: TGTGCCAGCAGCTTAGGGGGGACAGGGGTAGGGAACACTGAAGCTTTCTTT; CDR3 protein: CASSLGGTGVGNTEAFF
D gene: NA; clone size: NA; V gene: TRBV25-1; J gene: TRBJ2-3; CDR3 DNA: TGTGCCAGCAGGGGGGATACGCAGTATTTT; CDR3 protein: CASRGDTQYF
D gene: NA; clone size: NA; V gene: TRBV28; J gene: TRBJ2-3; CDR3 DNA: TGTGCCAGCAGTTCGTTACTGGGTAGCACAGATACGCAGTATTTT; CDR3 protein: CASSSLLGSTDTQYF
D gene: NA; clone size: NA; V gene: TRBV6-6; J gene: TRBJ1-5; CDR3 DNA: TGTGCCAGCAGTTCGAATAATCAGCCCCAGCATTTT; CDR3 protein: CASSSNNQPQHF
D gene: NA; clone size: NA; V gene: TRBV5-1; J gene: TRBJ1-5; CDR3 DNA: TGCGCCAGCAGCTTGTTAGGCCATAGCAATCAGCCCCAGCATTTT; CDR3 protein: CASSLLGHSNQPQHF
D gene: NA; clone size: NA; V gene: TRBV27; J gene: TRBJ2-2; CDR3 DNA: TGTGCCAGCAGGCCAACAGGGAAAGAGGGGGAGCTGTTTTTT; CDR3 protein: CASRPTGKEGELFF
D gene: NA; clone size: NA; V gene: TRBV28; J gene: TRBJ1-1; CDR3 DNA: TGTGCCAGCAGTTTTTTGGGGTTACAAGCTTTCTTT; CDR3 protein: CASSFLGLQAFF
D gene: TRBD1; clone size: NA; V gene: TRBV5-1; J gene: TRBJ1-6; CDR3 DNA: TGCGCCAGTCGGGAGACAGGGGGCTCGGAGTCACCCCTCCACTTT; CDR3 protein: CASRETGGSESPLHF
D gene: NA; clone size: NA; V gene: TRBV18; J gene: TRBJ1-5; CDR3 DNA: TGTGCCAGCTCCCCCGACAGGAGGCAGCCCCAGCATTTT; CDR3 protein: CASSPDRRQPQHF
D gene: TRBD1; clone size: NA; V gene: TRBV27; J gene: TRBJ1-1; CDR3 DNA: TGTGCCAGCAGTTTTGAACAGGGGGGGGCTGAAGCTTTCTTT; CDR3 protein: CASSFEQGGAEAFF
D gene: NA; clone size: NA; V gene: TRBV28; J gene: TRBJ1-1; CDR3 DNA: TGTGCCACCTACAGGGAAAGGAACACTGAAGCTTTCTTT; CDR3 protein: CATYRERNTEAFF
D gene: NA; clone size: NA; V gene: TRBV28; J gene: TRBJ2-3; CDR3 DNA: TGTGCCAGCAGTCCCCTTCCGTTAAGCACAGATACGCAGTATTTT; CDR3 protein: CASSPLPLSTDTQYF
D gene: NA; clone size: NA; V gene: TRBV19; J gene: TRBJ2-3; CDR3 DNA: TGTGCCAGTAGTGCCAGCGCCGACCTTTACACAGATACGCAGTATTTT; CDR3 protein: CASSASADLYTDTQYF
D gene: TRBD2; clone size: NA; V gene: TRBV19; J gene: TRBJ2-7; CDR3 DNA: TGTGCCAGTAGTATAACCGGAGGGAGGGCCGCCGAGCAGTACTTC; CDR3 protein: CASSITGGRAAEQYF
D gene: NA; clone size: NA; V gene: TRBV7-9; J gene: TRBJ2-7; CDR3 DNA: TGTGCCAGCAGCCCTGGGCTAGCCACCGAGCAGTACTTC; CDR3 protein: CASSPGLATEQYF
D gene: NA; clone size: once; V gene: TRBV27; J gene: TRBJ2-1; CDR3 DNA: TGTGCCAGCAGTTTAGGGGGTAGTGGGCCCTACAATGAGCAGTTCTTC; CDR3 protein: CASSLGGSGPYNEQFF